The 18 T cell receptor beta chains below come from one sample, sequenced in a study of regulatory and conventional T cells in breast cancer. MiXCR, run by TCRdb on the PCR reads, gives a single entry per CDR3 protein. The sample has 9,500 or so distinct CDR3 sequences; nearly 35% are singletons. The material sequenced was conventional T cells from blood. The receptors come from a male donor in good health.

V usage is TRBV11-1 and J usage is TRBJ2-1; the match to TRBD2 covers 8 bases. The CDR3 loop spans 16 amino acids. Looked up from germline, CDR1 is SGHAT and CDR2 is FQDESV (reference sequence). V shed 5 bases, J shed 0 bases, and the junction held 6 bases outside the gene matches. For the CDR3, the DNA is TGTGCCAGCAGCCCCCCCGGGACTAGCTCCTACAATGAGCAGTTCTTC. Translated, it gives CASSPPGTSSYNEQFF. The full variable domain, rest sourced from reference TRBV11-1 and TRBJ2-1, is EAEVAQSPRYKITEKSQAVAFWCDPISGHATLYWYRQILGQGPELLVQFQDESVVDDSQLPKDRFSAERLKGVDSTLKIQPAELGDSAMYLCASSPPGTSSYNEQFFGPGTRLTVL.

The V and J genes are TRBV5-1 and TRBJ1-1; maybe TRBD1 (6 bases). The CDR3 runs 15 residues. From germline, CDR1 is SGHRS and CDR2 YFSETQ. Trimming left V 0 bases short and J 4 bases short, with 13 bases between. For the CDR3, the DNA is TGCGCCAGCAGCTTGGGTAGCAGGGGAAGCACTGAAGCTTTCTTT. Its protein is CASSLGSRGSTEAFF.

This clonotype was seen more than once but under ten times. This chain's CDR3 is CSARVGSVGNSPLHF. CDR3 nucleotides: TGCAGTGCTAGAGTGGGTTCCGTGGGGAATTCACCCCTCCACTTT. V is TRBV20-1 and J is TRBJ1-6; D is unresolved. The CDR3 length is 15 residues. V lost 1 base, J lost 7 bases, and 14 bases lay in between. The germline V gene encodes CDR1 DFQATT and CDR2 SNEGSKA (reference sequence).

This clonotype is termed medium-sized (0.01 to 0.1%). The rearrangement uses TRBV4-1 and TRBJ2-7; D is perhaps TRBD1 or TRBD2 (5 bases each). Looked up from germline, CDR1 is MGHRA and CDR2 is YSYEKL. This CDR3 is built from 13 residues. With 1 base removed from V and 5 bases from J, the gap between germline ends came to 9 bases. This chain's CDR3 is CASSQGGVHEQYF. CDR3 coding DNA: TGCGCCAGCAGCCAAGGAGGGGTCCACGAGCAGTACTTC.

This clonotype is labeled as medium-sized. The rearrangement uses TRBV2 and TRBJ1-6; 8 bases map to TRBD1. After removal of 6 bases from V and 10 bases from J, the junction contained 8 bases not matched to a gene. This CDR3 is 14 amino acids long. Per germline, CDR1 SNHLY and CDR2 FYNNEI. CDR3 amino acids: CASSPRTGHSPLHF. The CDR3 nucleotides read TGTGCCAGCAGCCCCCGGACAGGGCACTCACCCCTCCACTTT.

This clonotype was recorded once. As DNA, the CDR3 is TGTGCCAGCAGTGGGGGCCAAAACTATGGCTACACCTTC. Amino acid sequence: CASSGGQNYGYTF. The chain links TRBV28 to TRBJ1-2; the D gene is possibly TRBD1 (6 bases). CDR1 MDHEN and CDR2 SYDVKM come from the germline V gene. The CDR3 covers 13 residues. Trimming took off 5 bases at V and 2 bases at J, with 9 bases between the two ends.

The chain recombines TRBV20-1 with TRBJ1-3; perhaps TRBD1 as D (6 bases). Looked up from germline, CDR1 is DFQATT and CDR2 is SNEGSKA (reference sequence). The V gene lost 0 bases and the J gene lost 2 bases, with 8 bases spanning the gap. The CDR3 has 14 residues. The CDR3 DNA sequence: TGCAGTGCTAGAGATTACAGGGCTGGAAACACCATATATTTT. Its translation: CSARDYRAGNTIYF.

This clonotype has a handful of counts. J is TRBJ2-1 and V is TRBV3-1; D not resolved. The V gene lost 2 bases and the J gene lost 0 bases, with 11 bases spanning the gap. CDR1 is LGHDT and CDR2 is YNNKEL in the germline V gene (reference sequence). This CDR3 is 16 amino acids long. In nucleotides, the CDR3 is TGTGCCAGCAGCCAATTAGCAGGCGTCTCCTACAATGAGCAGTTCTTC. Translation: CASSQLAGVSYNEQFF.

To note about this clonotype: Being one base from a much bigger clone, this may be a read error. The CDR3 does not close with the conserved phenylalanine or tryptophan, likely indicating a read error. The genes are TRBV7-2 and TRBJ2-2; the D is unclear. The germline V and J ends were trimmed by 1 base and 0 bases, with 3 bases remaining between them. Germline loops: CDR1 SGHTA, CDR2 FQGNSA. CDR3 length equals 14 residues. The CDR3 DNA reads TGTGCCAGCAGCTTAGACTCGAACACCGGGGAGCTGTTTTCT. Protein sequence: CASSLDSNTGELFS.

This clonotype came up a few times. The chain uses TRBV5-5 and TRBJ2-3; 7 nucleotides agree with TRBD1. The V gene end was trimmed by 7 bases and the J gene end by 6 bases; junction bases not matched to a gene: 11. Germline V gives CDR1 SGHKS, CDR2 YYEKEE (reference sequence). CDR3 length: 14 amino acids. CDR3 coding DNA: TGTGCCAGCTACTGGACAGGAGTACCTGATACGCAGTATTTT. It yields the protein CASYWTGVPDTQYF.

This rearrangement joins TRBV20-1 to TRBJ2-3; 8 positions match TRBD2. The CDR3 totals 15 residues. The ends lost 6 bases at V and 4 bases at J; junction bases unmatched: 12. Germline CDR1 reads DFQATT; CDR2 reads SNEGSKA (reference sequence). CDR3: CSAEERGPKADTQYF. The CDR3 nucleotides read TGCAGTGCCGAGGAGCGGGGGCCCAAGGCAGATACGCAGTATTTT.

This clonotype has more than one count but fewer than ten. This chain's CDR3 is CSARLRYEQYF. The CDR3 coding sequence is TGCAGTGCTAGGTTGCGGTACGAGCAGTACTTC. The chain combines TRBV20-1 with TRBJ2-7; D call uncertain. The CDR3 is made up of 11 amino acids. Trimming cost V 3 bases and J 4 bases, with 7 bases left between them. Germline V gene lookup returns CDR1 DFQATT and CDR2 SNEGSKA (reference sequence).

The chain uses TRBV7-2 and TRBJ1-5; D remains unclear. The V gene's germline CDR1 is SGHTA and CDR2 FQGNSA. The CDR3 loop spans 14 amino acids. Trimming stripped 3 bases from V and 3 bases from J, with 9 bases between. The CDR3 nucleotides are TGTGCCAGCAGCTTGGGCAGCCACAATCAGCCCCAGCATTTT. Translated, it gives CASSLGSHNQPQHF.

The V gene is TRBV20-1, the J gene TRBJ2-3, with a weak D call TRBD1 (6 bases). Germline CDR1 reads DFQATT; CDR2 reads SNEGSKA (reference sequence). The germline V and J ends were trimmed by 6 bases and 4 bases, with 11 bases remaining between them. This CDR3 spans 12 amino acids. This chain's CDR3 is CSAPKGADTQYF. The CDR3 nucleotides are TGCAGTGCCCCGAAGGGGGCAGATACGCAGTATTTT.

This sequence joins TRBV28 and TRBJ1-2; 7 nucleotides agree with TRBD1. This CDR3 region has 13 residues. Trimming cost V 3 bases and J 4 bases; bases outside gene matches: 2. Germline V gives CDR1 MDHEN, CDR2 SYDVKM. The chain's CDR3 is CASSLEGAYGYTF. The CDR3 region has the DNA TGTGCCAGCAGTTTGGAGGGGGCCTATGGCTACACCTTC.

This clonotype is judged medium-sized. The chain's CDR3 is CSVRKTSGYNEQFF. For the CDR3, the DNA is TGCAGCGTCCGGAAGACTAGCGGGTACAATGAGCAGTTCTTC. The chain links TRBV29-1 to TRBJ2-1, with 10 bases lining up with TRBD2. Unmatched junction bases numbered 6, after V lost 6 bases and J lost 4 bases. The CDR3 spans 14 residues. Per germline, CDR1 SQVTM and CDR2 ANQGSEA.

The rearrangement links TRBV24-1 to TRBJ2-1; D is unclear. CDR3 size: 12 residues. Per germline, CDR1 KGHDR and CDR2 SFDVKD. V shed 1 base and J shed 6 bases, with 3 bases lying between them. CDR3 sequence reads: CATSDFSNEQFF. CDR3 DNA sequence: TGTGCCACCAGTGATTTTTCCAATGAGCAGTTCTTC.

This clonotype has more than one count but fewer than ten. The chain links TRBV20-1 to TRBJ2-3; 7 positions match TRBD2. The J segment lost 2 bases and the V segment lost 4 bases, leaving 9 bases of the junction unmatched. This CDR3 has 15 residues. Germline assignment: CDR1 DFQATT and CDR2 SNEGSKA (reference sequence). The CDR3 bases are TGCAGTGCTAATCCCCGGGGGGTCCTCACAGATACGCAGTATTTT. This gives the protein CSANPRGVLTDTQYF.